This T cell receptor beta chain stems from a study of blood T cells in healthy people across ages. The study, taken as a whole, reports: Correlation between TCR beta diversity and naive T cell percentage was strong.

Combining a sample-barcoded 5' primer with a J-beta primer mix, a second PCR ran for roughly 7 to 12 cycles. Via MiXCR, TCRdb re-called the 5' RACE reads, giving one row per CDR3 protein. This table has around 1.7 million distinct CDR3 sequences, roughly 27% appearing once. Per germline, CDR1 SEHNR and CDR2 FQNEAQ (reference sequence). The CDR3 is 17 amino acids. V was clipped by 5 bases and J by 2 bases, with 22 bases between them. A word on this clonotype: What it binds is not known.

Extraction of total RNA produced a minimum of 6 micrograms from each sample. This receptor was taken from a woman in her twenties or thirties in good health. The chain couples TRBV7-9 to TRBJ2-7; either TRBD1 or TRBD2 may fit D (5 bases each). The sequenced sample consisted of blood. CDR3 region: CASSPPGIGSGPYEQYF. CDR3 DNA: TGTGCCAGCAGCCCCCCCGGGATTGGGTCGGGGCCCTACGAGCAGTACTTC.